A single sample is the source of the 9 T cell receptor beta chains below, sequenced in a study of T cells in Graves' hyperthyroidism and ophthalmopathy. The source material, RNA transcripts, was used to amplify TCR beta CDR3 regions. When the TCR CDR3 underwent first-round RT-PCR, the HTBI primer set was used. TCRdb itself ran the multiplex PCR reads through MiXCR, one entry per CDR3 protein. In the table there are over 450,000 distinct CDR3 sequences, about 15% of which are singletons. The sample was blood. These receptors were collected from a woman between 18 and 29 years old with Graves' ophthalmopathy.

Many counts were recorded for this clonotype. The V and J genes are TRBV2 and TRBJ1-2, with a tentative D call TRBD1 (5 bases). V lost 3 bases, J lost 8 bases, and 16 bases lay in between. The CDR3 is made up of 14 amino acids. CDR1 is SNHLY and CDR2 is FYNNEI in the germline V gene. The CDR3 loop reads CASSDEWPRAGYTF. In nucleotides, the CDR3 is TGTGCCAGCAGTGATGAGTGGCCCAGGGCGGGCTACACCTTC.

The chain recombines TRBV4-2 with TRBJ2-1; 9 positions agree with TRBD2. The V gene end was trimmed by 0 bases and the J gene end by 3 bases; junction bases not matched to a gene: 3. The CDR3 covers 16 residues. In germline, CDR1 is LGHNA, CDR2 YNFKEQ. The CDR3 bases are TGTGCCAGCAGCCAAGAAGGCGGGAGGGACTACAATGAGCAGTTCTTC. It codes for CASSQEGGRDYNEQFF.

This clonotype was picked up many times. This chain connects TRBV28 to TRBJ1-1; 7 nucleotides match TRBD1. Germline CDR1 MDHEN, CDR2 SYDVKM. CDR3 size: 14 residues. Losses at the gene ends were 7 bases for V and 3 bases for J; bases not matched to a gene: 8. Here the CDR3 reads CASNTNRGDTEAFF. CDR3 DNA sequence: TGTGCCAGCAATACGAACAGGGGAGACACTGAAGCTTTCTTT.

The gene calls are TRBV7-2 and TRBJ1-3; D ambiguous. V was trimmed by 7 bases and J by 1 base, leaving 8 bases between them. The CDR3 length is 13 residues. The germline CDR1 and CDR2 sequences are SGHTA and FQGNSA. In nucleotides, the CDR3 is TGTGCCAGCACAATTCCGTCTGGAAACACCATATATTTT. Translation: CASTIPSGNTIYF.

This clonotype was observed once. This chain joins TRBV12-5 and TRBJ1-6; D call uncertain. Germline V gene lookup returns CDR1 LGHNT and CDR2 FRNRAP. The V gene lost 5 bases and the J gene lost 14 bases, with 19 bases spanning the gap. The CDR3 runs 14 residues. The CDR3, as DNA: TGTGCTAGTGGTAAGGACGGACCCCTTAGGGCCCTCCACTTT. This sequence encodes CASGKDGPLRALHF.

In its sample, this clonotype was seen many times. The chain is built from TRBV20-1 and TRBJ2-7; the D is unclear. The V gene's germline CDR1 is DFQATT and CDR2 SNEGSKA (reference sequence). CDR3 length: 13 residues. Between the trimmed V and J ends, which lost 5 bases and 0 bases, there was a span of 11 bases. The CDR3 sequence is CSAPREISYEQYF. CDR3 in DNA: TGCAGTGCTCCAAGAGAGATCTCCTACGAGCAGTACTTC.

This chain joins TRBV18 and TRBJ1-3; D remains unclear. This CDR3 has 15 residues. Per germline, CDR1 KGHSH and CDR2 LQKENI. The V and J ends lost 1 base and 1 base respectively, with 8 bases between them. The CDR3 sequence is CASSPRDTSGNTIYF. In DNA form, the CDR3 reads TGTGCCAGCTCACCACGGGATACATCTGGAAACACCATATATTTT.

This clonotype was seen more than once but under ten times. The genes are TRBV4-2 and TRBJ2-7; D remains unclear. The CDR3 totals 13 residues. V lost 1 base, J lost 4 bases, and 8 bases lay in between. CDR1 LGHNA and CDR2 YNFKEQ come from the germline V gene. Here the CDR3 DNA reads TGTGCCAGCAGCCAAGGGTTAAGGTACGAGCAGTACTTC. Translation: CASSQGLRYEQYF.

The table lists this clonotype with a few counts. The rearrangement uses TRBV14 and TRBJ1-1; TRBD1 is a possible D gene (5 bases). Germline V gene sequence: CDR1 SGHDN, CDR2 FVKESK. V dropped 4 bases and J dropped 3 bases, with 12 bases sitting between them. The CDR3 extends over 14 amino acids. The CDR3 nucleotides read TGTGCCAGCAGCCTTCCTCAAGGGGACACTGAAGCTTTCTTT. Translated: CASSLPQGDTEAFF.